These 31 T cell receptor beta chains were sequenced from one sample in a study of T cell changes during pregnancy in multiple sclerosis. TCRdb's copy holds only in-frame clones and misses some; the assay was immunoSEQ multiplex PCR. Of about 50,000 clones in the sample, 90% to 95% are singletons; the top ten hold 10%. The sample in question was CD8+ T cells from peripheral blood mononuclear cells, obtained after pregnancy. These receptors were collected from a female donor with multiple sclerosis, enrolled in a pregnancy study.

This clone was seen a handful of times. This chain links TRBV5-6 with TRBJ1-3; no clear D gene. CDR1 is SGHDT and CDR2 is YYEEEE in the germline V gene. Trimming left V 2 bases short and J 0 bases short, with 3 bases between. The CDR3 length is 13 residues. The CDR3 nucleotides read TGTGCCAGCAGCTTCTACTCTGGAAACACCATATATTTT. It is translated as CASSFYSGNTIYF. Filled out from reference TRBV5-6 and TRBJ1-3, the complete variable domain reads DAGVTQSPTHLIKTRGQQVTLRCSPKSGHDTVSWYQQALGQGPQFIFQYYEEEERQRGNFPDRFSGHQFPNYSSELNVNALLLGDSALYLCASSFYSGNTIYFGEGSWLTVV.

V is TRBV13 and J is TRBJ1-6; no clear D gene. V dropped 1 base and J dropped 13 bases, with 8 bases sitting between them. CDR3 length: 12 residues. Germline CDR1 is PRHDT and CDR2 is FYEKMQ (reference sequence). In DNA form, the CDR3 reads TGTGCCAGCAGCTTAGAAGCCAGGCCCCTCCACTTT. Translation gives CASSLEARPLHF.

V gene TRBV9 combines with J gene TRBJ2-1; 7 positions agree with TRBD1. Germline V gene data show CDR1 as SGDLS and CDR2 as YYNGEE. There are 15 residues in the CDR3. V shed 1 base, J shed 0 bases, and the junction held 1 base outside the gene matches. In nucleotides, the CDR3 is TGTGCCAGCAGCGTACGGACAGGCTCCTACAATGAGCAGTTCTTC. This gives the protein CASSVRTGSYNEQFF. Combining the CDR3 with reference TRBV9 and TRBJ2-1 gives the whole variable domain DSGVTQTPKHLITATGQRVTLRCSPRSGDLSVYWYQQSLDQGLQFLIQYYNGEERAKGNILERFSAQQFPDLHSELNLSSLELGDSALYFCASSVRTGSYNEQFFGPGTRLTVL.

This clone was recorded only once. The CDR3 spells CASSQAGYGNTIYF. DNA for the CDR3: TGCGCCAGCAGCCAAGCGGGTTATGGAAACACCATATATTTT. This chain uses TRBV4-1 with TRBJ1-3; no firm D call. Germline V gives CDR1 MGHRA, CDR2 YSYEKL. CDR3 length: 14 residues. Deletions cut 1 base from V and 3 bases from J, with 7 bases between.

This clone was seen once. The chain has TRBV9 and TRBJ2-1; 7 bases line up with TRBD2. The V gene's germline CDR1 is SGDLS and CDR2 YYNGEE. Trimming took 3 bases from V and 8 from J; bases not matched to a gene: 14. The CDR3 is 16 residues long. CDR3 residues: CASSAGERGTLDEQFF. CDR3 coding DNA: TGTGCCAGCAGCGCCGGAGAGCGGGGCACCTTAGATGAGCAGTTCTTC.

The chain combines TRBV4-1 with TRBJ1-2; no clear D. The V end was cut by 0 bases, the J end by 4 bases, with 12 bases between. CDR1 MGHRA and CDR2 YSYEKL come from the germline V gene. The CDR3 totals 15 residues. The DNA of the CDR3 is TGCGCCAGCAGCCAAGAAAGCGGCTCAGCCTATGGCTACACCTTC. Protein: CASSQESGSAYGYTF.

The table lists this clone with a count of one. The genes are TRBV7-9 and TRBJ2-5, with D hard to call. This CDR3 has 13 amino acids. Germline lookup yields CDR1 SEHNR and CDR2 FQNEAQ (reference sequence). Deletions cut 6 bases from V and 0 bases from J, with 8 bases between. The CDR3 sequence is CASSPGNQETQYF. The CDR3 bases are TGTGCCAGCAGTCCAGGAAACCAAGAGACCCAGTACTTC.

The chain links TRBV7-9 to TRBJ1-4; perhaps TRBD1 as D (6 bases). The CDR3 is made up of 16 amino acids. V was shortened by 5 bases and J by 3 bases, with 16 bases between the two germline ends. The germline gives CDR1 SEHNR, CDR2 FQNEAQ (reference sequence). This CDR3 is CASSGRTDRANEKLFF. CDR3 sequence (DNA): TGTGCCAGCAGCGGCCGGACAGACCGTGCTAATGAAAAACTGTTTTTT.

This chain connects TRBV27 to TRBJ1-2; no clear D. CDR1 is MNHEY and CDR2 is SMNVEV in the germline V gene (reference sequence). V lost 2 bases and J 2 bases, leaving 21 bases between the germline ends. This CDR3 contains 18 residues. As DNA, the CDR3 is TGTGCCAGCAGTTTAACTCGGGAGGCAGGATCCCTAAACTATGGCTACACCTTC. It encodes CASSLTREAGSLNYGYTF.

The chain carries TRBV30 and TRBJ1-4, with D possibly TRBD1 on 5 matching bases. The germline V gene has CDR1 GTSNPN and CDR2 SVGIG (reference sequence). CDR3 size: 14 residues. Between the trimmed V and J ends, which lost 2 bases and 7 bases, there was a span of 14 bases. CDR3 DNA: TGTGCCTGGAGTCGGGGGGGGGAAAGTGAAAAACTGTTTTTT. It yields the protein CAWSRGGESEKLFF.

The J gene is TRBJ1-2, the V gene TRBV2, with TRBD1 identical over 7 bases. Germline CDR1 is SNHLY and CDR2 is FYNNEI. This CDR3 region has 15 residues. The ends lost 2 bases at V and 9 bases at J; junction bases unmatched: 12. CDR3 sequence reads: CASSELPGGEDRYTF. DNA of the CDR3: TGTGCCAGCAGTGAACTGCCAGGGGGTGAGGATCGCTACACCTTC. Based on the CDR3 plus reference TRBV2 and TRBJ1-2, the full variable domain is EPEVTQTPSHQVTQMGQEVILRCVPISNHLYFYWYRQILGQKVEFLVSFYNNEISEKSEIFDDQFSVERPDGSNFTLKIRSTKLEDSAMYFCASSELPGGEDRYTFGSGTRLTVV.

CDR3 sequence: CASSLTRNTEAFF. The CDR3 DNA reads as TGTGCCAGCAGTCTCACCAGGAACACTGAAGCTTTCTTT. The rearrangement uses TRBV27 and TRBJ1-1; no clear D. This CDR3 comprises 13 residues. Germline V lookup: CDR1 MNHEY, CDR2 SMNVEV (reference sequence). Trimming stripped 5 bases from V and 1 base from J, with 8 bases between.

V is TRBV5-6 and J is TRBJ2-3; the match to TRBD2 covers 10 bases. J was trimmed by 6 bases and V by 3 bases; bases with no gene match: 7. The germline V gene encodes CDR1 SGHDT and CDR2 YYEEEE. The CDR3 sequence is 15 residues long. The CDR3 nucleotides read TGTGCCAGCAGCTATGGACTAGCGGACCGGGATACGCAGTATTTT. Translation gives CASSYGLADRDTQYF.

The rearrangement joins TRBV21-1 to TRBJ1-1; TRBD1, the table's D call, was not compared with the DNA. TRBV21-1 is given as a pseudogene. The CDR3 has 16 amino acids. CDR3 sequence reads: CASSKPSDSLHTEAFF. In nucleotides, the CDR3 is TGTGCCAGCAGCAAACCCTCCGACAGCCTGCACACTGAAGCTTTCTTT.

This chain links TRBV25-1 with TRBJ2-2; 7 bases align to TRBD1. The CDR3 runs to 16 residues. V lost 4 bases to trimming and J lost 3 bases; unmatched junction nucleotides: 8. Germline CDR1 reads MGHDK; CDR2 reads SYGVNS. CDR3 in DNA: TGTGCCAGCAGTGGAGAACAGGGGTGGTACACCGGGGAGCTGTTTTTT. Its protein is CASSGEQGWYTGELFF.

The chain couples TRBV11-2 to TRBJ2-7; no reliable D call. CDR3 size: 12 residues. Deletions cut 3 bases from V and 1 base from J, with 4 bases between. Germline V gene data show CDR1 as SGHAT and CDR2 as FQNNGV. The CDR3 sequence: CASSFGSYEQYF. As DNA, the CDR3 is TGTGCCAGCAGCTTCGGTTCCTACGAGCAGTACTTC. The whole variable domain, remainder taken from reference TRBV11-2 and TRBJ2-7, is EAGVAQSPRYKIIEKRQSVAFWCNPISGHATLYWYQQILGQGPKLLIQFQNNGVVDDSQLPKDRFSAERLKGVDSTLKIQPAKLEDSAVYLCASSFGSYEQYFGPGTRLTVT.

CDR3 region: CASTPGESSYEQYF. The CDR3 DNA reads TGCGCCAGTACCCCAGGGGAGAGCTCCTACGAGCAGTACTTC. The V call is TRBV5-1, the J call TRBJ2-7; TRBD1 is a possible D gene (6 bases). The CDR3 extends over 14 amino acids. Per the germline V gene, CDR1 is SGHRS and CDR2 is YFSETQ. V was cut by 8 bases and J by 0 bases, with 15 bases left in between.

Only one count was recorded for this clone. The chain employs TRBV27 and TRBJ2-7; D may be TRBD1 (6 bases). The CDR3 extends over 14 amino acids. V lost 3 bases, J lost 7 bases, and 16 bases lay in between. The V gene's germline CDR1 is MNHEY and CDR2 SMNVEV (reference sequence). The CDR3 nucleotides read TGTGCCAGCAGTTTTACAGGGCCGAGGGGGGAGCAGTACTTC. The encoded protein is CASSFTGPRGEQYF.

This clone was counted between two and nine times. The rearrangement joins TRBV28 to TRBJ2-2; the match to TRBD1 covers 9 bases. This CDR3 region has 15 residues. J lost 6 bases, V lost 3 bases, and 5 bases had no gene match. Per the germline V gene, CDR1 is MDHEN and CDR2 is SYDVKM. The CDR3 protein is CASSFGQGSAGELFF. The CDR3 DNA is TGTGCCAGCAGTTTCGGACAGGGGTCGGCCGGGGAGCTGTTTTTT.

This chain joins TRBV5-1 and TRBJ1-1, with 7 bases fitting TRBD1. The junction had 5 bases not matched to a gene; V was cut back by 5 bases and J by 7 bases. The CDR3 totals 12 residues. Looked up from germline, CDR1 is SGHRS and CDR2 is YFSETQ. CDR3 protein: CASRGTENEAFF. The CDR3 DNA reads TGCGCCAGCAGGGGGACAGAAAATGAAGCTTTCTTT.

CDR3 sequence (DNA): TGTGCCTGGGAACCTTTCGACAGAAGAGGAGCAGCTTTCTTT. This codes for CAWEPFDRRGAAFF. The chain carries TRBV30 and TRBJ1-1; the D gene is possibly TRBD1 (5 bases). CDR1 is GTSNPN and CDR2 is SVGIG in the germline V gene (reference sequence). The V gene lost 5 bases and the J gene lost 10 bases, with 23 bases spanning the gap. The CDR3 extends over 14 amino acids.

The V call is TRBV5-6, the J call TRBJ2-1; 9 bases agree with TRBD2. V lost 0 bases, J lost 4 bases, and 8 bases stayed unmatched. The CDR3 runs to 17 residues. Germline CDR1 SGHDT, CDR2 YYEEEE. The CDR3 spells CASSLEIAGAVYNEQFF. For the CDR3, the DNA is TGTGCCAGCAGCTTGGAGATAGCGGGGGCCGTTTACAATGAGCAGTTCTTC.

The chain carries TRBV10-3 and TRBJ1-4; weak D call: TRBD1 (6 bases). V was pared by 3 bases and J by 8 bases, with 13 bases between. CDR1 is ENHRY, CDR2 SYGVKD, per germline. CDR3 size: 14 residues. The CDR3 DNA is TGTGCCATCAGTGAAACAGGGTCCAGCGAAAAACTGTTTTTT. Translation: CAISETGSSEKLFF.

The CDR3 spells CASSPGLTFYEQYF. CDR3 DNA: TGTGCCAGCAGCCCCGGACTTACCTTCTACGAGCAGTACTTC. V is TRBV5-6 and J is TRBJ2-7; D may be TRBD2 (5 bases). There are 14 residues in the CDR3. V lost 4 bases, J lost 3 bases, and 14 bases lay in between. Germline-derived CDR1 and CDR2 are SGHDT and YYEEEE.

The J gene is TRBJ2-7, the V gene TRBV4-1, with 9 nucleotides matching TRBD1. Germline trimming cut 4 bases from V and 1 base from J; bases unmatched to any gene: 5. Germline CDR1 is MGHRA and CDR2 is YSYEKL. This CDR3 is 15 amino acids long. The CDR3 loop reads CASSPRQGVSYEQYF. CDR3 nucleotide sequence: TGCGCCAGCAGCCCGCGACAGGGGGTTTCCTACGAGCAGTACTTC.

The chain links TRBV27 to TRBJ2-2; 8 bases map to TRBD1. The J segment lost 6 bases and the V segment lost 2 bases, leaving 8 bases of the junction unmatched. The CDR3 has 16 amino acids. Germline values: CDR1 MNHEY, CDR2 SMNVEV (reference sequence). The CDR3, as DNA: TGTGCCAGCAGTTTAATCCCCACAGGGGGGTCCGGGGAGCTGTTTTTT. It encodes CASSLIPTGGSGELFF.

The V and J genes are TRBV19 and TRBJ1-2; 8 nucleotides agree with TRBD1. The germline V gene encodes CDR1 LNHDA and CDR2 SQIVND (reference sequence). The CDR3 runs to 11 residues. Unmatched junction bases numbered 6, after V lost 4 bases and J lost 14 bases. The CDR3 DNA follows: TGTGCCAGTAGTAGGGACAGGACATCAACCTTC. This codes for CASSRDRTSTF.

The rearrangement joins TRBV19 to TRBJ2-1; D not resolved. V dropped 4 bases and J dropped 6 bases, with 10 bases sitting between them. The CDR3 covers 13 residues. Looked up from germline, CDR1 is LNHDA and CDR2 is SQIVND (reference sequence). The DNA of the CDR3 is TGTGCCAGTAGTACTCACCCTAGCAATGAGCAGTTCTTC. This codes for CASSTHPSNEQFF.

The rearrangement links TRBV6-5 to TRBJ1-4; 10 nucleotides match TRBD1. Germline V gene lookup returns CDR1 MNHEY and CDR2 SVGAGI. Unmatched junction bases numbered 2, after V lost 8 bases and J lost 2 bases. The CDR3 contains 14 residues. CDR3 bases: TGTGCCAGCGGACAGGGGGGGACTAATGAAAAACTGTTTTTT. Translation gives CASGQGGTNEKLFF.

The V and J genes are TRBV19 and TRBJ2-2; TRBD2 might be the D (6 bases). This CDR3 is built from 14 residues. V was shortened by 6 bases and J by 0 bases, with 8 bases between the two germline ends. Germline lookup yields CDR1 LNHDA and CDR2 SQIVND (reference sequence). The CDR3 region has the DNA TGTGCCAGTAGGGAGGGGTCGAACACCGGGGAGCTGTTTTTT. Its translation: CASREGSNTGELFF.

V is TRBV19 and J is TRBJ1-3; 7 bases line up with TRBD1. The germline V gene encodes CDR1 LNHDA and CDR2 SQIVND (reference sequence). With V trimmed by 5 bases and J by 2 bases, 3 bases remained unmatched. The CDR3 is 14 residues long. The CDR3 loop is CASSFTGAGNTIYF. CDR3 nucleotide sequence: TGTGCCAGTAGTTTTACAGGGGCTGGAAACACCATATATTTT.